The clone carrying this T cell receptor (beta chain) was counted at least ten times. The antigen remains unidentified. This sample is part of a study of blood T cells in healthy people across ages. The V end was cut by 5 bases, the J end by 5 bases, with 13 bases between. From germline, CDR1 is SGHTA and CDR2 FQGNSA. This CDR3 comprises 14 residues. Study-wide points: Higher diversity and more naive CD4+ cells were features of long-lived donors, compared to aged donors. Age brought a roughly linear fall in TCR beta diversity measured per million T cells.

Through a sample-barcoded 5' primer and a J-beta primer mix, a second PCR was run for roughly 7 to 12 cycles. From the 5' RACE reads, TCRdb called clonotypes with MiXCR, one entry per CDR3 protein. The sample shows 1.5 million to 2 million distinct CDR3 sequences, 25% to 30% of them seen only once. V and J are TRBV7-2 and TRBJ2-1, with D maybe TRBD1 (6 bases). The sequenced sample consisted of blood. The sequence came from a woman in her thirties in good health. The CDR3 DNA sequence: TGTGCCAGCAGCCCCTCGGACAGCCACAATGAGCAGTTCTTC. It specifies CASSPSDSHNEQFF.